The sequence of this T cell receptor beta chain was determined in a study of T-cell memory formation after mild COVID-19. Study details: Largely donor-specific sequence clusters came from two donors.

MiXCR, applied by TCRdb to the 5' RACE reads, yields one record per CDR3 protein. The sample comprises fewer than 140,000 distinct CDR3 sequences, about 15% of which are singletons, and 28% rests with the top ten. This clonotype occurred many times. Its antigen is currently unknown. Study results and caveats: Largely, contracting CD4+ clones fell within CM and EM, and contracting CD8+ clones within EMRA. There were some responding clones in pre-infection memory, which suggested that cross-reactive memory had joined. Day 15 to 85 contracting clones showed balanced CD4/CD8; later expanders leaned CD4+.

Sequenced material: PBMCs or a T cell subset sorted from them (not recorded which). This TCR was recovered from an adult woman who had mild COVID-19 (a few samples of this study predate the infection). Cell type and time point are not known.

The chain's CDR3 is CASSPKLRGEQYF. CDR3 nucleotide sequence: TGTGCCAGCAGCCCCAAGTTACGAGGCGAGCAGTACTTC. This rearrangement joins TRBV7-2 to TRBJ2-7, with D uncertain. The CDR3 contains 13 residues. The V and J ends lost 5 bases and 6 bases respectively, with 14 bases between them. Germline-derived CDR1 and CDR2 are SGHTA and FQGNSA.